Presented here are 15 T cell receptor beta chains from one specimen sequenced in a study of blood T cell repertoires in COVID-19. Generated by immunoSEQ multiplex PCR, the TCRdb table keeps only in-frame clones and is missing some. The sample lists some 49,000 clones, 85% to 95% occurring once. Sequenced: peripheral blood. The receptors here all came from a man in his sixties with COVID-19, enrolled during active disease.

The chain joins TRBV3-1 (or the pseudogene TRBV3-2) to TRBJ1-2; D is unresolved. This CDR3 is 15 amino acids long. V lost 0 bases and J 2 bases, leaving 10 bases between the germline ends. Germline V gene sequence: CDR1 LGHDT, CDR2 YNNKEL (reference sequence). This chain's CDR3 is CASSQDSTGNYGYTF. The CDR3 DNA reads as TGTGCCAGCAGCCAAGATTCTACGGGGAACTATGGCTACACCTTC.

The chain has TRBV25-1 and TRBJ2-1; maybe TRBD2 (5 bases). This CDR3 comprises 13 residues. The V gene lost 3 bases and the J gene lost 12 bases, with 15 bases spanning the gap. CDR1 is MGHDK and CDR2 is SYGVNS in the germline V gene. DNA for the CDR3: TGTGCCAGCAGTGATAATAGAGGGAGTCCGCAGTTCTTC. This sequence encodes CASSDNRGSPQFF.

CDR3 DNA: TGCGCCAGCAGCTTAACAGGGGCAACTAATGAAAAACTGTTTTTT. Translation gives CASSLTGATNEKLFF. V usage is TRBV5-1 and J usage is TRBJ1-4, with 7 positions matching TRBD1. Germline V gives CDR1 SGHRS, CDR2 YFSETQ. This CDR3 has 15 amino acids. After removal of 2 bases from V and 0 bases from J, the junction contained 1 base not matched to a gene.

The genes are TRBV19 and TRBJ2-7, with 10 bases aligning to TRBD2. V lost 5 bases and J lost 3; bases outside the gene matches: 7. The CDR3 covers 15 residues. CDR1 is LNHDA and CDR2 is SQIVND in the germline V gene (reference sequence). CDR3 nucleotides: TGTGCCAGTAGTCTGGGAGCGGGAGGGATCTACGAGCAGTACTTC. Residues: CASSLGAGGIYEQYF.

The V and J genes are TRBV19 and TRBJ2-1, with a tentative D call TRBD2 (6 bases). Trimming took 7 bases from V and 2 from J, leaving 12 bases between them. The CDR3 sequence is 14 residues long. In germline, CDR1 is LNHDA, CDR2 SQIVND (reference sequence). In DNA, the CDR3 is TGTGCCAGTACCTTCGGGGGAGCCTACAATGAGCAGTTCTTC. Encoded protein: CASTFGGAYNEQFF.

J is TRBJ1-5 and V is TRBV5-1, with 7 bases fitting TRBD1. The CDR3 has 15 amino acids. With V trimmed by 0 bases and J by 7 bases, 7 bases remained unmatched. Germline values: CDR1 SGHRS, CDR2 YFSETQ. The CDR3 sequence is CASSLGGGVGQPQHF. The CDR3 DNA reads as TGCGCCAGCAGCTTGGGAGGGGGCGTAGGACAGCCCCAGCATTTT.

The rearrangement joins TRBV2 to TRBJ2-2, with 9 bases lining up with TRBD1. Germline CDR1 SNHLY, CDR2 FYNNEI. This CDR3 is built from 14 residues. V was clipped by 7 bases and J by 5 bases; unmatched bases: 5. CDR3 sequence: CASKTGTGTGELFF. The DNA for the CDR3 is TGTGCCAGCAAGACCGGGACAGGGACCGGGGAGCTGTTTTTT.

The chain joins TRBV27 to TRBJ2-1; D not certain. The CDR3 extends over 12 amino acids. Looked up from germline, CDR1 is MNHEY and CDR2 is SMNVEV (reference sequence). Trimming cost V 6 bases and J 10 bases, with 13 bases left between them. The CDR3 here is CASSRPAGEQFF. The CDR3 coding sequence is TGTGCCAGCAGCCGTCCAGCAGGAGAGCAGTTCTTC.

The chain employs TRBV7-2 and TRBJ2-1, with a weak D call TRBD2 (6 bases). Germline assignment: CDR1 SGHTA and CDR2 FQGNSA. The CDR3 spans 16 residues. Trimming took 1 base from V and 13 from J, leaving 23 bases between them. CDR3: CASSLVVTNRDSVQFF. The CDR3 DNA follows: TGTGCCAGCAGCTTAGTAGTGACGAACCGGGACTCGGTACAGTTCTTC.

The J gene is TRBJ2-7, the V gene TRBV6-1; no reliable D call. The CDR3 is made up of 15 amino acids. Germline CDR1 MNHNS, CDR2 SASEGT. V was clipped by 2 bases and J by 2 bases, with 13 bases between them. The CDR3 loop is CASSESVTAAYEQYF. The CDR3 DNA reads TGTGCCAGCAGTGAAAGCGTGACCGCGGCCTACGAGCAGTACTTC.

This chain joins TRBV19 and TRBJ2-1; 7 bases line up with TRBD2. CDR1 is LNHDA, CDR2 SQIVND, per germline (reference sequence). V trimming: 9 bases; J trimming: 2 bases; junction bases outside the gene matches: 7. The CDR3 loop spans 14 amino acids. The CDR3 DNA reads TGTGCCAGCACGACGGGGGGACCCTACAATGAGCAGTTCTTC. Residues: CASTTGGPYNEQFF.

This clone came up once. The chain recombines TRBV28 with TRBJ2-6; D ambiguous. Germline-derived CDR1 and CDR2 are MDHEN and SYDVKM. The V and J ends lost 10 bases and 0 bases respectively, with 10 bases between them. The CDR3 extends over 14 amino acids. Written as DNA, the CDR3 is TGTGCCACCAGGAGAAGCTCTGGGGCCAACGTCCTGACTTTC. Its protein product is CATRRSSGANVLTF.

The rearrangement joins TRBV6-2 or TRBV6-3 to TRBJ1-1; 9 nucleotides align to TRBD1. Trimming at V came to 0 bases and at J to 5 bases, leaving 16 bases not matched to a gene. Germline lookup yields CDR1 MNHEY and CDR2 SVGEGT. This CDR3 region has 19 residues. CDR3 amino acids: CASSYSMRSWRDRATEAFF. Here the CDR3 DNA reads TGTGCCAGCAGTTACTCGATGAGGTCCTGGAGGGACAGGGCGACTGAAGCTTTCTTT.

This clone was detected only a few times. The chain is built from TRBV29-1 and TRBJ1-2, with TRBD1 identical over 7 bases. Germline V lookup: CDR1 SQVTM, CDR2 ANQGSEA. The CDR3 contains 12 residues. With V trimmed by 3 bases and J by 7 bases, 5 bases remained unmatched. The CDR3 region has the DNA TGCAGCGTTGAGGGCCAGGGGGGTGGCTACACCTTC. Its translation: CSVEGQGGGYTF.

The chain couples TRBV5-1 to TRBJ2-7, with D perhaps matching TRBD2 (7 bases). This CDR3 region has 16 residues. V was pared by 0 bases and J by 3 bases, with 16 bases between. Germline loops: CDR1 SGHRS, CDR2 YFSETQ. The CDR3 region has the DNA TGCGCCAGCAGCTTGGAGGCGGGCGGGGGCTACTACGAGCAGTACTTC. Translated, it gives CASSLEAGGGYYEQYF.